The present entry profiles one TCR beta chain with its context. Base qualities are not recorded, but no much larger clone differs from it by a single base. Libraries were built with the immunoSEQ multiplex PCR assay. TCRdb limited this immuneACCESS table to in-frame rearrangements with V and J called. A share of clones is missing; checked studies link under half to unresolved V genes, and the rest is unexplained. This sample gives about 1,500 clones in total; just over 90% of them show up just once. About 4.3% of the sample is in the top ten clones. All of the donors in the study were healthy humans. The sample is drawn from a study of T cell repertoires and Cas9 in healthy adults (dated by TCRdb to the late 2010s). With regard to the full study: Within the CD4 and CD8 compartments, SpCas9-reactive T cells were assessed for multi-effector potency, cytotoxicity and lineage determination. The study looked at preexisting T cell immunity to the Streptococcus pyogenes Cas9 nuclease (SpCas9), which is used in CRISPR gene editing. Overall results and qualifications from the work: In vitro, SpCas9-reactive regulatory T cells were reported to reduce the proliferation and function of SpCas9-reactive effector T cells. Among the healthy humans studied, a preexisting SpCas9-directed effector T cell response was described as ubiquitous.

The CDR3 contains 15 residues, cysteine and phenylalanine counted. Here the CDR3 DNA is all that survives: 45 bases in frame from base 1. Relative to germline, V is missing 8 bases and J is missing 6 bases, with 10 bases of the junction outside any gene match. CDR1 is given as SGHTA and CDR2 as FQGTGA, both from the germline V gene. Sequencing was performed on SpCas9-reactive CD4+ effector T cells (CD137+, CD154-, CD25-, CD127+) from PBMCs; culture status not recorded. The sample's cell subset or site label is to be understood as: SpCas9-reactive effector T cells. This sequence was found in a human donor in good health. Recombination joined TRBV7-3 with TRBJ2-1, and TRBD1 matches 10 of the central bases. The nucleotides are TGTGCCAGCTCACATACCGGGACAGGGGTCAATGAGCAGTTCTTC. This translates into CASSHTGTGVNEQFF.